The TCR beta chain under discussion was sequenced for a study of T cell responses to AZD1222 COVID-19 vaccine. Study-level results: Spike-spanning, vaccine-associated CD4 TCRs were dominant at 160-218 and 743-854. In all cases, repertoires were sampled only after the peak T cell response. At baseline, just a handful of AZD1222 recipients tested seropositive. Donors were mostly white British, more females; clonal diversity possibly underestimated.

Measured with immunoSEQ multiplex PCR; TCRdb has only the in-frame clones, and not every one. Counted here are approximately 90,000 clones, 80% to 90% occurring once; the ten biggest clones make up 16%. In this sample, this clone turned up once. Its antigen remains unknown. Per germline, CDR1 SEHNR and CDR2 FQNEAQ (reference sequence). The length of the CDR3 is 11 residues. Trimming removed 5 bases from V and 13 bases from J, with 14 bases in between. The specimen comprised peripheral blood, sampled on day 0 of AZD1222 vaccination. The receptor was derived from an adult in good health. The chain has TRBV7-9 and TRBJ1-1, with D unresolved. The CDR3 region is CASSPNPTDFF. CDR3 coding DNA: TGTGCCAGCAGCCCAAACCCGACGGATTTCTTT. Combining the CDR3 with reference TRBV7-9 and TRBJ1-1 gives the whole variable domain DTGVSQNPRHKITKRGQNVTFRCDPISEHNRLYWYRQTLGQGPEFLTYFQNEAQLEKSRLLSDRFSAERPKGSFSTLEIQRTEQGDSAMYLCASSPNPTDFFGQGTRLTVV.